A selection of T cell receptor beta chains follows, all from one sample in a study of T cell responses to AZD1222 COVID-19 vaccine. The assay was immunoSEQ multiplex PCR, and TCRdb's table has in-frame clones only and misses some. The sample comprises approximately 82,000 clones, roughly 90% of which are singletons, and over 4.5% rests with the top ten. This specimen consisted of peripheral blood, obtained on day 0 of AZD1222 vaccination. Receptor source: an adult in good health. The CDR3 runs from the conserved cysteine through the conserved F or W. D genes are given only for firm matches. The size of a clone is reported for some rows only, either as once, few or many, or as a class for expanded clones.

d_call	clone_size	v_call	j_call	cdr3_aa	cdr3_nt
-	-	TRBV15	TRBJ1-5	CATSLGNSNQPQHF	TGTGCCACCAGCCTGGGCAATAGCAATCAGCCCCAGCATTTT
-	-	TRBV25-1	TRBJ2-3	CASQKTDTQYF	TGTGCCAGCCAGAAGACAGATACGCAGTATTTT
TRBD1	-	TRBV6-5	TRBJ1-1	CASSRTGINTEAFF	TGTGCCAGCAGTCGGACAGGGATCAACACTGAAGCTTTCTTT
-	-	TRBV14	TRBJ2-1	CASSQVSPRRNEQFF	TGTGCCAGCAGCCAAGTATCACCGCGGCGCAATGAGCAGTTCTTC
-	-	TRBV30	TRBJ1-5	CAWGVGNQPQHF	TGTGCCTGGGGGGTCGGCAATCAGCCCCAGCATTTT
-	once	TRBV11-2	TRBJ1-1	CASSLAGTEAFF	TGTGCCAGCAGCTTAGCAGGGACAGAAGCTTTCTTT
TRBD2	-	TRBV6-5	TRBJ2-1	CASSYPGLAGNEQFF	TGTGCCAGCAGTTACCCCGGACTAGCTGGGAATGAGCAGTTCTTC
-	-	TRBV18	TRBJ1-2	CASSPEERANYGYTF	TGTGCCAGCTCACCTGAGGAGAGAGCTAACTATGGCTACACCTTC
-	-	TRBV5-4	TRBJ2-7	CASSLVLGLSGEQYF	TGTGCCAGCAGCCTCGTCCTAGGCCTCTCCGGCGAGCAGTACTTC
-	-	TRBV7-9	TRBJ1-1	CASSRHGLGAFF	TGTGCCAGCAGCCGTCACGGGTTGGGAGCTTTCTTT
-	-	TRBV9	TRBJ1-1	CASSVGGDTEAFF	TGTGCCAGCAGCGTAGGAGGGGACACTGAAGCTTTCTTT
TRBD2	-	TRBV5-1	TRBJ2-5	CASSSGEGETQYF	TGCGCCAGCAGCTCCGGGGAGGGAGAGACCCAGTACTTC
-	-	TRBV20-1	TRBJ2-7	CSASSNLGSSYEQYF	TGCAGTGCTAGTTCAAATCTAGGGAGCTCCTACGAGCAGTACTTC
-	-	TRBV7-8	TRBJ2-5	CASSNDRQETQYF	TGTGCCAGCAGCAACGACAGGCAAGAGACCCAGTACTTC
-	-	TRBV5-1	TRBJ1-2	CASSKRTDINYGYTF	TGCGCCAGCAGCAAGAGGACAGATATCAACTATGGCTACACCTTC
TRBD1	-	TRBV27	TRBJ2-7	CASSNWGTGGEQYF	TGTGCCAGCAGCAACTGGGGGACAGGGGGCGAGCAGTACTTC
TRBD2	-	TRBV6-5	TRBJ2-1	CASKIAGGPYNEQFF	TGTGCCAGCAAAATAGCGGGGGGGCCCTACAATGAGCAGTTCTTC
-	-	TRBV6-5	TRBJ1-5	CATRIGDLGRQPQHF	TGTGCCACAAGAATAGGGGATCTAGGGCGTCAGCCCCAGCATTTT
TRBD2	-	TRBV19	TRBJ2-3	CASSGTSGGTSTDTQYF	TGTGCCAGTAGTGGGACTAGCGGGGGCACCAGCACAGATACGCAGTATTTT
TRBD1	few	TRBV5-5	TRBJ2-7	CASSLVGQLTYEQYF	TGTGCCAGCAGCTTGGTGGGACAGCTAACCTACGAGCAGTACTTC
-	-	TRBV9	TRBJ2-1	CASSEHDVSYNEQFF	TGTGCCAGCAGCGAACATGACGTTTCCTACAATGAGCAGTTCTTC
-	once	TRBV27	TRBJ1-6	CASSLGGAFTISTSPLHF	TGTGCCAGCAGTTTAGGTGGGGCCTTCACCATCTCTACTTCACCCCTCCACTTT
TRBD1	-	TRBV19	TRBJ2-1	CASSIGQGAGEQFF	TGTGCCAGTAGTATTGGACAGGGGGCGGGCGAGCAGTTCTTC
TRBD1	-	TRBV6-2/TRBV6-3	TRBJ2-6	CASSRLGGAGANVLTF	TGTGCCAGCAGCCGCCTAGGGGGCGCTGGGGCCAACGTCCTGACTTTC
-	-	TRBV6-2/TRBV6-3	TRBJ2-3	CASSSRGGTQYF	TGTGCCAGCAGTTCTCGGGGCGGTACGCAGTATTTT
TRBD1	-	TRBV27	TRBJ1-5	CASSLQVGTEQHF	TGTGCCAGCAGTTTACAAGTTGGGACAGAGCAACATTTT
TRBD1	-	TRBV7-2	TRBJ1-6	CASSLVRAGQGTYNSPLHF	TGTGCCAGCAGCTTAGTTCGAGCCGGACAGGGGACCTATAATTCACCCCTCCACTTT
-	once	TRBV28	TRBJ2-7	CASSLPGSQNYEQYF	TGTGCCAGCAGTTTGCCCGGGAGCCAAAACTACGAGCAGTACTTC
TRBD1	-	TRBV11-3	TRBJ2-5	CASSLGQGEETQYF	TGTGCCAGCAGCTTAGGACAGGGAGAGGAGACCCAGTACTTC
-	-	TRBV3-1/TRBV3-2	TRBJ2-2	CASSQDRTSIENTGELFF	TGTGCCAGCAGCCAAGACCGTACCTCCATTGAGAACACCGGGGAGCTGTTTTTT
-	-	TRBV5-8	TRBJ2-2	CASSVTLAGTGELFF	TGTGCCAGCAGCGTGACACTTGCGGGAACCGGGGAGCTGTTTTTT
-	-	TRBV29-1	TRBJ2-2	CSVDSGRGTGELFF	TGCAGCGTTGACTCCGGACGGGGCACCGGGGAGCTGTTTTTT
-	once	TRBV28	TRBJ2-7	CASRAGGNYEQYF	TGTGCCAGCAGGGCAGGGGGGAATTACGAGCAGTACTTC
TRBD1	-	TRBV6-5	TRBJ1-4	CASSSGQVDEKLFF	TGTGCCAGCAGCTCGGGACAGGTGGACGAAAAACTGTTTTTT
TRBD1	-	TRBV5-5	TRBJ1-1	CASSSGQGSTEAFF	TGTGCCAGCAGCTCCGGACAGGGGAGCACTGAAGCTTTCTTT
TRBD1	-	TRBV19	TRBJ2-3	CASRDRGRADTQYF	TGTGCCTCCAGGGACAGGGGACGGGCAGATACGCAGTATTTT
TRBD1	-	TRBV27	TRBJ1-6	CASSLDRGLGSDDSPLHF	TGTGCCAGCAGTTTAGACAGGGGGCTCGGTTCCGACGATTCACCCCTCCACTTT
-	-	TRBV5-1	TRBJ1-3	CASSQTGTVSSGNTIYF	TGCGCCAGCAGCCAGACGGGGACGGTGAGCTCTGGAAACACCATATATTTT
-	-	TRBV28	TRBJ1-1	CASSSIGQGTFF	TGTGCCAGCAGTTCAATTGGGCAGGGGACTTTCTTT
-	-	TRBV11-2	TRBJ1-2	CASSYAGTYGYTF	TGTGCCAGCAGCTACGCCGGAACCTATGGCTACACCTTC
-	-	TRBV19	TRBJ1-2	CASSIRPTGFMYGYTF	TGTGCCAGTAGTATTCGGCCGACAGGATTTATGTATGGCTACACCTTC
TRBD1	-	TRBV5-1	TRBJ1-5	CASSLTGEKPQHF	TGCGCCAGCAGCTTGACAGGGGAAAAGCCCCAGCATTTT
-	-	TRBV30	TRBJ1-2	CAWGDARGYTF	TGTGCCTGGGGGGACGCCAGGGGCTACACCTTC
-	-	TRBV7-9	TRBJ1-4	CASSFGLRNEKLFF	TGTGCCAGCAGCTTTGGACTAAGAAATGAAAAACTGTTTTTT
-	once	TRBV28	TRBJ1-4	CASRPIGTTTNEKLFF	TGTGCCAGCAGGCCGATAGGGACAACAACTAATGAAAAACTGTTTTTT
TRBD2	-	TRBV5-4	TRBJ2-2	CASSERTSGTGELFF	TGTGCCAGCAGCGAGCGGACTAGCGGTACCGGGGAGCTGTTTTTT
-	few	TRBV9	TRBJ2-7	CASSVSPLGAIGYEQYF	TGTGCCAGCAGCGTCTCCCCCCTCGGTGCTATCGGCTACGAGCAGTACTTC
-	-	TRBV28	TRBJ1-2	CASSLSTLYGYTF	TGTGCCAGCAGTTTATCCACGTTGTATGGCTACACCTTC
-	-	TRBV5-1	TRBJ2-5	CASSLGVGGLETQYF	TGCGCCAGCAGCTTGGGGGTCGGGGGGCTGGAGACCCAGTACTTC
TRBD1	-	TRBV19	TRBJ1-5	CASRPGGMGNQPQHF	TGTGCCAGTAGGCCAGGGGGCATGGGCAATCAGCCCCAGCATTTT
-	once	TRBV19	TRBJ1-1	CASRSHGVVRAFF	TGTGCCAGTAGGTCACACGGGGTTGTTAGGGCTTTCTTT
-	-	TRBV28	TRBJ1-2	CASSLGGYGYTF	TGTGCCAGCAGTTTGGGGGGCTATGGCTACACCTTC
-	-	TRBV4-3	TRBJ1-3	CASSEGGSGNTIYF	TGCGCCAGCAGTGAGGGGGGCTCTGGAAACACCATATATTTT